This T cell receptor beta chain derives from a study of OX40 agonist ivuxolimab in advanced cancers. Repertoires were generated with immunoSEQ multiplex PCR, while TCRdb's copy carries only in-frame clones and drops some. This table has about 150,000 clones, roughly 92% appearing once. Germline CDR1 MGHDK, CDR2 SYGVNS. The CDR3 covers 13 residues. The V and J ends lost 6 bases and 3 bases respectively, with 9 bases between them. This TCR came from an adult with an advanced solid tumor such as melanoma, head and neck, liver or kidney cancer. The source was CD4+ or CD8+ T cells sorted from blood, collected in a trial of the OX40 agonist ivuxolimab. The rearrangement uses TRBV25-1 and TRBJ2-4; D tentatively fits TRBD1 or TRBD2 (5 bases each). Written as DNA, the CDR3 is TGTGCCAGCAGGAGGGGTGACAAAAACATTCAGTACTTC. Its protein is CASRRGDKNIQYF.